Listed below are T cell receptor beta chains from one sample, sequenced in a study of blood T cell repertoires in COVID-19. Produced via immunoSEQ multiplex PCR; TCRdb's table is partial and in-frame only. The sample consists of over 200,000 clones, around nine tenths of them appearing once. Sequenced material: PBMCs or T cells enriched from blood (not recorded which). Receptor source: a man under 40 who had recovered from COVID-19. Each CDR3 is given with its conserved first and last residue. The order of the fields is CDR3 DNA, CDR3 protein, J gene, clone size, V gene, CDR3 length, D gene. A D gene is named only where the DNA matches it firmly. Size is omitted from some rows. Given values are once, few, many or a class for expanded clones.

TGTGCCAGCAGCTCCGGGACTAACTCCTACGAGCAGTACTTC,CASSSGTNSYEQYF,TRBJ2-7,NA,TRBV13,14,TRBD2
TGCGCCAGCAGCTTGGGCCGGACAGGGTGGAACGAGCAGTACTTC,CASSLGRTGWNEQYF,TRBJ2-7,NA,TRBV5-1,15,TRBD1
TGTGCCAGCAGTGAGGGAACAGGGACAAGCGAGCAGTACTTC,CASSEGTGTSEQYF,TRBJ2-7,many,TRBV6-4,14,NA
TGTGCCAGCTCACTCCCCGGGGGGTCCCGCGAGCAGTACTTC,CASSLPGGSREQYF,TRBJ2-7,NA,TRBV18,14,TRBD2
TGTGCCAGCAGCTTATCTTCCGGACAGGGCGCAGATACGCAGTATTTT,CASSLSSGQGADTQYF,TRBJ2-3,NA,TRBV7-3,16,TRBD1
TGTGCCAGCAGCTTAGATGCCGGGGGTGGGGGGATCCGTCAGCCCCAGCATTTT,CASSLDAGGGGIRQPQHF,TRBJ1-5,NA,TRBV7-8,18,NA
TGTGCCAGTAGCGGGGGATCCTACGAGCAGTACTTC,CASSGGSYEQYF,TRBJ2-7,NA,TRBV19,12,NA
TGTGCCAGCAGCTCCGTTGGTAGCGGGACAGATACGCAGTATTTT,CASSSVGSGTDTQYF,TRBJ2-3,NA,TRBV5-4,15,TRBD2
TGTGCCAGCAGCGTGAGCAAGTTCTCCTCCTACAATGAGCAGTTCTTC,CASSVSKFSSYNEQFF,TRBJ2-1,NA,TRBV9,16,NA
TGTGCCAGCAGCCATACAGGACCCTCCTACGAGCAGTACTTC,CASSHTGPSYEQYF,TRBJ2-7,NA,TRBV5-6,14,NA
TGTGCCAGCAGTTATGGGCTTGGGCAGTTCTTC,CASSYGLGQFF,TRBJ2-1,NA,TRBV6-5,11,NA
TGTGCCAGCAGCCAAAACGACAGGCACACTGAAGCTTTCTTT,CASSQNDRHTEAFF,TRBJ1-1,many,TRBV3-1/TRBV3-2,14,NA
TGTGCCAGTAGTAGGGCCGGGACAGGGTCCTACGAGCAGTACTTC,CASSRAGTGSYEQYF,TRBJ2-7,NA,TRBV19,15,TRBD1
TGTGCCAGCAGTTTCGGGACAGGGGCCCTTAATGAGCAGTTCTTC,CASSFGTGALNEQFF,TRBJ2-1,NA,TRBV6-5,15,TRBD1
TGTGCCAGCAGCCGCACTAGCGGGGGGTACCAAGAGACCCAGTACTTC,CASSRTSGGYQETQYF,TRBJ2-5,NA,TRBV3-1/TRBV3-2,16,TRBD2
TGTGCCAGTAGTCTGGACAGTGTCACTGGAAACACCATATATTTT,CASSLDSVTGNTIYF,TRBJ1-3,NA,TRBV19,15,NA
TGCGCCAGCCGGAGGCCTAGCGGGGGGGACACCGGGGAGCTGTTTTTT,CASRRPSGGDTGELFF,TRBJ2-2,NA,TRBV5-1,16,TRBD2
TGTGCCAGCAGTGATGCCAGGAATGAGCAGTTCTTC,CASSDARNEQFF,TRBJ2-1,NA,TRBV2,12,NA
TGTGCCAGCAGACCTGCCGACAGGGCTAACTATGGCTACACCTTC,CASRPADRANYGYTF,TRBJ1-2,few,TRBV6-5,15,TRBD1
TGCGCCAGCACTACAGGGGCCCCCTCCTACGAGCAGTACTTC,CASTTGAPSYEQYF,TRBJ2-7,NA,TRBV5-1,14,TRBD1
TGTGCCAGCAGTGTCGGACAGGGGGCCAACACAGATACGCAGTATTTT,CASSVGQGANTDTQYF,TRBJ2-3,NA,TRBV6-4,16,TRBD1
TGCACCAGCCCGCGGATCTATAATTCACCCCTCCACTTT,CTSPRIYNSPLHF,TRBJ1-6,NA,TRBV1,13,NA
TGTGCCAGCAGCCAAGCTGGGGCTCAGCCCCAGCATTTT,CASSQAGAQPQHF,TRBJ1-5,NA,TRBV3-1/TRBV3-2,13,NA
TGTGCCAGCAGCTACCGGGACAGGGATTATGGCTACACCTTC,CASSYRDRDYGYTF,TRBJ1-2,NA,TRBV5-6,14,TRBD1
TGTGCCAGCAGCTGGGGCAGGGAAGGGGCTGAAGCTTTCTTT,CASSWGREGAEAFF,TRBJ1-1,NA,TRBV7-9,14,NA
TGTGCCAGCAGTTTAAGGGACAGGGGACCTGACACTGAAGCTTTCTTT,CASSLRDRGPDTEAFF,TRBJ1-1,NA,TRBV28,16,TRBD1
TGTGCCAGCAATAGTGACTATGGCTACACCTTC,CASNSDYGYTF,TRBJ1-2,NA,TRBV12-3/TRBV12-4,11,NA
TGTGCCAGCAGTTTTAGACAGGCCGAGGCCAACGTCCTGACTTTC,CASSFRQAEANVLTF,TRBJ2-6,NA,TRBV2,15,NA
TGTGCCAGTAGTAGACGGGACAGAAATGTCCTTGGCTACACCTTC,CASSRRDRNVLGYTF,TRBJ1-2,NA,TRBV19,15,TRBD1
TGCAGTGCTAGTCCCCATCCCCAGCATTTT,CSASPHPQHF,TRBJ1-5,NA,TRBV20-1,10,NA
TGTGCCAGCAGTGGACAGTTTCCCGAGCAGTACTTC,CASSGQFPEQYF,TRBJ2-7,NA,TRBV2,12,NA
TGTGCCAGCACCGACAACTCTGGGGCCAACGTCCTGACTTTC,CASTDNSGANVLTF,TRBJ2-6,NA,TRBV6-5,14,NA
TGCGCCAGCAGCTTGTCCGGGGAGCTCAACAATGAGCAGTTCTTC,CASSLSGELNNEQFF,TRBJ2-1,NA,TRBV5-1,15,NA
TGTGCCTGGAGTGTACTTACAGGGGGCTTAGGAGGCTACACCTTC,CAWSVLTGGLGGYTF,TRBJ1-2,NA,TRBV30,15,TRBD1
TGTGCCAGCAGCGAGGGACTAGTGAACAATGAGCAGTTCTTC,CASSEGLVNNEQFF,TRBJ2-1,NA,TRBV3-1/TRBV3-2,14,TRBD2
TGTGCCAGCAGCTTAGCCCTGACAGGGTACGAGCAGTACTTC,CASSLALTGYEQYF,TRBJ2-7,NA,TRBV11-2,14,TRBD1
TGTGCCAGCAGTTACTCGCAGCGGGAGAGGCAGTACTTC,CASSYSQRERQYF,TRBJ2-7,NA,TRBV6-5,13,TRBD2
TGTGCCAGCAGCTTGGCTACAGGGTCCTTC,CASSLATGSF,TRBJ1-2,few,TRBV11-3,10,NA
TGTGCCAGCAGCTTGGGGGGTAGCGGGTCGAACACCGGGGAGCTGTTTTTT,CASSLGGSGSNTGELFF,TRBJ2-2,NA,TRBV5-4,17,TRBD2
TGTGCCAGCAGTTTAACTGGGACAGGGAACACTGAAGCTTTCTTT,CASSLTGTGNTEAFF,TRBJ1-1,many,TRBV6-5,15,TRBD1
TGTGCCAGCAGCCAAGAAGGGGACTATGGCTACACCTTC,CASSQEGDYGYTF,TRBJ1-2,NA,TRBV4-2,13,NA
TGTGCCAGCAGCGTTGGCGGGGGGGCCTTCTACGAGCAGTACTTC,CASSVGGGAFYEQYF,TRBJ2-7,NA,TRBV9,15,TRBD2
TGTGCCAGCAGTTCCTCTAGCGGGGGGGCCCTCTCCTACAATGAGCAGTTCTTC,CASSSSSGGALSYNEQFF,TRBJ2-1,NA,TRBV27,18,TRBD2
TGCAGCGTTGGGTCTAGCGGGAACACCGGGGAGCTGTTTTTT,CSVGSSGNTGELFF,TRBJ2-2,NA,TRBV29-1,14,TRBD2
TGCAGCGTTGCGGGGCTACTAGCGGGGGGCCCTGATTACCGGGGCACAGATACGCAGTATTTT,CSVAGLLAGGPDYRGTDTQYF,TRBJ2-3,NA,TRBV29-1,21,TRBD2
TGTGCCAGCAGCTTGTCTAGCGGGGGCACCTACGAGCAGTACTTC,CASSLSSGGTYEQYF,TRBJ2-7,NA,TRBV7-9,15,TRBD2
TGTGCCAGCAGCGAAGAGAGGGACTCTGGGGCCAACGTCCTGACTTTC,CASSEERDSGANVLTF,TRBJ2-6,NA,TRBV2,16,NA
TGTGCCAGCAACGCACCTCGGTTAGCGGGAGGCACGGTAAATGAGCAGTTCTTC,CASNAPRLAGGTVNEQFF,TRBJ2-1,few,TRBV21-1,18,NA
TGTGCCTGGAGTGACGGCAGGGCTCCTAACTATGGCTACACCTTC,CAWSDGRAPNYGYTF,TRBJ1-2,NA,TRBV30,15,NA
TGCGCCAAGTATCGGGGAAATCCCCCCTACGAGCAGTACTTC,CAKYRGNPPYEQYF,TRBJ2-7,NA,TRBV5-1,14,NA
TGTGCCACCAAACGAGGACAGGGTTTTCCCCTGTCTGGAAACACCATATATTTT,CATKRGQGFPLSGNTIYF,TRBJ1-3,NA,TRBV15,18,TRBD1
TGTGCCAGTAGAAGAGAGACAGGGGGAATGAAGCCCCAGCATTTT,CASRRETGGMKPQHF,TRBJ1-5,NA,TRBV19,15,TRBD1
TGCGCCAGCAGCTTAGGCCCGCAGGGTCCCTACGAGCAGTACTTC,CASSLGPQGPYEQYF,TRBJ2-7,NA,TRBV5-1,15,NA
TGTGCCTGGAGTGTACCCTCGACAGGGTTGAGAAACACCATATATTTT,CAWSVPSTGLRNTIYF,TRBJ1-3,NA,TRBV30,16,TRBD1
TGTGCCACCAGCGGGTCGGCAGGGATGAACACTGAAGCTTTCTTT,CATSGSAGMNTEAFF,TRBJ1-1,NA,TRBV15,15,NA
TGTGCCAGCAGTACAGGTAACAATCAGCCCCAGCATTTT,CASSTGNNQPQHF,TRBJ1-5,NA,TRBV5-5,13,NA
TGCGCCAGCAGCTCCGTGAACATGTACGAGCAGTACTTC,CASSSVNMYEQYF,TRBJ2-7,NA,TRBV5-1,13,NA
TGTGCCAGCTCACCACCCGGGACATATTATTATGGCTACACCTTC,CASSPPGTYYYGYTF,TRBJ1-2,NA,TRBV18,15,NA
TGCGCCAGCAGTGAGTCGACGGGACAGTGGACTGGGCAGTACTTC,CASSESTGQWTGQYF,TRBJ2-7,NA,TRBV10-1,15,TRBD1